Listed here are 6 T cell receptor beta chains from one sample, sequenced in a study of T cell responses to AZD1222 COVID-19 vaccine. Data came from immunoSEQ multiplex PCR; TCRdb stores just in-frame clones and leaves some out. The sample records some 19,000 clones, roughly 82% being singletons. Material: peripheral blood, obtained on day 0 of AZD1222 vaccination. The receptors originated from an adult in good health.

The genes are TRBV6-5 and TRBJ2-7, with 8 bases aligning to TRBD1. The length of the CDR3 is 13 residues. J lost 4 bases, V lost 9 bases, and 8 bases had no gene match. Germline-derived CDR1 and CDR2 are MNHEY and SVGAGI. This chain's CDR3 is CASSGTGEYEQYF. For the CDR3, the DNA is TGTGCCAGTTCCGGGACAGGAGAATACGAGCAGTACTTC.

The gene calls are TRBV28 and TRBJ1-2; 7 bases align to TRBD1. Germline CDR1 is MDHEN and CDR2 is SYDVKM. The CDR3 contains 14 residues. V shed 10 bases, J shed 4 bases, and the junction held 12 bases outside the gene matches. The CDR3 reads CATRGGQGVYGYTF. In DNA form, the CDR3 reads TGTGCCACCCGGGGGGGGCAGGGGGTCTATGGCTACACCTTC.

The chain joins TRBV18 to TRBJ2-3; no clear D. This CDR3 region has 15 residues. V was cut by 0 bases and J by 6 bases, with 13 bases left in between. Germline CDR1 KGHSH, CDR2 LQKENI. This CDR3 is CASSPPRVGFDTQYF. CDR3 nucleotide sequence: TGTGCCAGCTCACCACCAAGGGTTGGGTTCGATACGCAGTATTTT.

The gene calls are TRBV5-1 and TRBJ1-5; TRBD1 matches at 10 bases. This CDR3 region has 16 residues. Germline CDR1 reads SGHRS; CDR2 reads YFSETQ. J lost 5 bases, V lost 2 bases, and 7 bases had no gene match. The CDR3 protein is CASSFNPGQGYQPQHF. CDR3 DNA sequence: TGCGCCAGCAGCTTCAACCCGGGACAGGGGTATCAGCCCCAGCATTTT.

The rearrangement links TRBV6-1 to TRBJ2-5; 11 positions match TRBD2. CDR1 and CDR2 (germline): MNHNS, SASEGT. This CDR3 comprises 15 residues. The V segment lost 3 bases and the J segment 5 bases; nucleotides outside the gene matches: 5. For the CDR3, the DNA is TGTGCCAGCAGTGAGATAGCGGGGGGGCTCGAGACCCAGTACTTC. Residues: CASSEIAGGLETQYF.

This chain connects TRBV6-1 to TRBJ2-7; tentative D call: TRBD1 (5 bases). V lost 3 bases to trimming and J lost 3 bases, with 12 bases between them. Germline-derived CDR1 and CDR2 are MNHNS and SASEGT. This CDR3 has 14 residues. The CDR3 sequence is CASSEPDSYYEQYF. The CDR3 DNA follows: TGTGCCAGCAGTGAGCCCGACAGTTACTACGAGCAGTACTTC.